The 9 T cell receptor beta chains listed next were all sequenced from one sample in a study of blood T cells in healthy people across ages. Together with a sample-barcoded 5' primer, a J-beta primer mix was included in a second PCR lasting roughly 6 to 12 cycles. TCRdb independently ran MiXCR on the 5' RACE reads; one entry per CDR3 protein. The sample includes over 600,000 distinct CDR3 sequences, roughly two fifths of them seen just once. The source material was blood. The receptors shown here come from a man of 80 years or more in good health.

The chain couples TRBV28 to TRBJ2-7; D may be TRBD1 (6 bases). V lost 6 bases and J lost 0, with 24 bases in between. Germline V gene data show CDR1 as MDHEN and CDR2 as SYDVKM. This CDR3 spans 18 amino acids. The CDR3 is CASSPSGTGRGASYEQYF. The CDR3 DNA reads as TGTGCCAGCAGCCCATCGGGAACGGGCAGGGGTGCCTCCTACGAGCAGTACTTC. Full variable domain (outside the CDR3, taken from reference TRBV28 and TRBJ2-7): DVKVTQSSRYLVKRTGEKVFLECVQDMDHENMFWYRQDPGLGLRLIYFSYDVKMKEKGDIPEGYSVSREKKERFSLILESASTNQTSMYLCASSPSGTGRGASYEQYFGPGTRLTVT.

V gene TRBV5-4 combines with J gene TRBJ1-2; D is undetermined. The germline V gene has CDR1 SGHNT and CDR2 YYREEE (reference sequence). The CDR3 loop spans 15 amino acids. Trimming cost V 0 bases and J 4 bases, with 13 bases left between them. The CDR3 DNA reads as TGTGCCAGCAGCTTGGCCGAGCAGATTCGCTATGGCTACACCTTC. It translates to CASSLAEQIRYGYTF.

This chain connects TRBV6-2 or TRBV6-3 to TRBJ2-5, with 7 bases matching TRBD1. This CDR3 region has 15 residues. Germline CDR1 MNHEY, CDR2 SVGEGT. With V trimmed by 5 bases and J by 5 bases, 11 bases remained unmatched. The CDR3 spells CASSPEGTGDETQYF. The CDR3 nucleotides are TGTGCCAGCAGTCCTGAAGGAACAGGGGATGAGACCCAGTACTTC.

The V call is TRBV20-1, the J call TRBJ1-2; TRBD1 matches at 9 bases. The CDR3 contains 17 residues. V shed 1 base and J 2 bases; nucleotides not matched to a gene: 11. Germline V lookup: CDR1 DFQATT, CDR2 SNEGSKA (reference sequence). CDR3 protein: CSARVVPGQGGNYGYTF. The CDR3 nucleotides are TGCAGTGCTAGAGTCGTCCCGGGACAGGGAGGCAACTATGGCTACACCTTC.

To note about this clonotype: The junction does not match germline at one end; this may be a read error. The CDR3 DNA follows: TGTGTCAGCAACTTTCGGACAGGGCCAACGTACTTC. It encodes CVSNFRTGPTYF. The gene calls are TRBV6-2 or TRBV6-3 and TRBJ2-5, with 8 bases lining up with TRBD1. The germline CDR1 and CDR2 sequences are MNHEY and SVGEGT. The CDR3 has 12 residues.

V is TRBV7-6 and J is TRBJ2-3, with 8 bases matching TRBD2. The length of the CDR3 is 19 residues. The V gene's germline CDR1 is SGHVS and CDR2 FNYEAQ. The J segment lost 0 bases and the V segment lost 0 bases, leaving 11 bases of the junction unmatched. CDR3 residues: CASSLAPPGRGDSTDTQYF. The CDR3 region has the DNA TGTGCCAGCAGCTTAGCCCCCCCAGGGCGGGGGGATAGCACAGATACGCAGTATTTT.

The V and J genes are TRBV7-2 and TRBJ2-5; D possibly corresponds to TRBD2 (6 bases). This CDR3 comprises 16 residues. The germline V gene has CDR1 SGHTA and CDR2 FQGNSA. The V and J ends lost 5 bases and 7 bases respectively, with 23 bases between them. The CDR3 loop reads CASSPRMGGIGGTQYF. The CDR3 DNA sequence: TGTGCCAGCAGCCCGAGAATGGGCGGGATAGGCGGGACCCAGTACTTC.

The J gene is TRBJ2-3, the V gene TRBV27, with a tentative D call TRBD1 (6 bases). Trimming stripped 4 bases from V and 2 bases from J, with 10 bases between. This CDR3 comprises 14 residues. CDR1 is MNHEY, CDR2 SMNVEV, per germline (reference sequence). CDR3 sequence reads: CASSYRENTDTQYF. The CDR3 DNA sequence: TGTGCCAGCAGTTACAGGGAAAACACAGATACGCAGTATTTT.

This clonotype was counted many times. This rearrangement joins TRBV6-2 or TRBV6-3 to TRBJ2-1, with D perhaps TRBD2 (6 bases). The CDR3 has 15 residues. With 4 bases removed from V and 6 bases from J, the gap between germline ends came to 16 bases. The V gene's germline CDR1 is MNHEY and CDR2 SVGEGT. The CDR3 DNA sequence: TGTGCCAGCAGTTCGGGACTTGGAGTACGCAATGAGCAGTTCTTC. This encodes CASSSGLGVRNEQFF.